This is a list of T cell receptor beta chains from one sample in a study of blood T cell repertoires in COVID-19. Using immunoSEQ multiplex PCR, the repertoire was profiled, and TCRdb retains in-frame clones only, with some absent. The sample carries some 170,000 clones, over 75% recorded once. Sequenced input: PBMCs or T cells enriched from blood (not recorded which). These receptor sequences come from a human donor with acute COVID-19. The donor label of this sample is uncertain. CDR3s leave out the opening cysteine and the closing phenylalanine or tryptophan. Each record gives: V gene, CDR3 protein.

v_call: TRBV2
cdr3_aa: ASSERLQWTGDSPLH

v_call: TRBV18
cdr3_aa: ASSPLSGQPQH

v_call: TRBV7-2
cdr3_aa: ASSFSGGAPDTQY

v_call: TRBV6-5
cdr3_aa: ASSYTGSPGNTIY

v_call: TRBV3-1/TRBV3-2
cdr3_aa: ASSQEASPTWYEQY

v_call: TRBV29-1
cdr3_aa: SVGLAGYYEQY

v_call: TRBV19
cdr3_aa: ASSMFGSGTGELF

v_call: TRBV6-5
cdr3_aa: ASQASGNNEQF

v_call: TRBV3-1/TRBV3-2
cdr3_aa: ASSPLRRGQHEQY

v_call: TRBV7-9
cdr3_aa: ASSRTGWEKLF

v_call: TRBV6-5
cdr3_aa: ASSLTGMRELF

v_call: TRBV18
cdr3_aa: ASSPLASENQPQH

v_call: TRBV5-1
cdr3_aa: ASSLAVGQEVRELF

v_call: TRBV9
cdr3_aa: ASSPEGQVGEKLF

v_call: TRBV19
cdr3_aa: ASSRVRSNTGELF

v_call: TRBV4-1
cdr3_aa: ASSQGLRGAIGQRVF

v_call: TRBV12-3/TRBV12-4
cdr3_aa: ASSEDRGPEAF

v_call: TRBV25-1
cdr3_aa: ASADTRTTNEKLF

v_call: TRBV20-1
cdr3_aa: SASDGDYGYT

v_call: TRBV19
cdr3_aa: ASSPIFSHTRWSTNTEAF

v_call: TRBV18
cdr3_aa: ASSPKGGRQGRQNTEAF

v_call: TRBV5-4
cdr3_aa: ASSPTSDYGYT